This TCR beta chain was documented in a study of T cell changes during pregnancy in multiple sclerosis. Sequencing was performed with immunoSEQ multiplex PCR; in TCRdb, only in-frame clones are kept and a portion is missing. The sample lists about 100,000 clones, 93% occurring once. The TCR originated in a female donor with multiple sclerosis, enrolled in a pregnancy study. Sequencing was performed on peripheral blood, taken after pregnancy.

CDR3 amino acids: CASSLAGKGTQHF. Written as DNA, the CDR3 is TGTGCCAGCAGCTTGGCAGGGAAAGGGACCCAGCATTTT. This chain links TRBV5-6 with TRBJ1-5; D is perhaps TRBD1 (5 bases). Germline values: CDR1 SGHDT, CDR2 YYEEEE. Between the trimmed V and J ends, which lost 0 bases and 11 bases, there was a span of 12 bases. The CDR3 extends over 13 amino acids.